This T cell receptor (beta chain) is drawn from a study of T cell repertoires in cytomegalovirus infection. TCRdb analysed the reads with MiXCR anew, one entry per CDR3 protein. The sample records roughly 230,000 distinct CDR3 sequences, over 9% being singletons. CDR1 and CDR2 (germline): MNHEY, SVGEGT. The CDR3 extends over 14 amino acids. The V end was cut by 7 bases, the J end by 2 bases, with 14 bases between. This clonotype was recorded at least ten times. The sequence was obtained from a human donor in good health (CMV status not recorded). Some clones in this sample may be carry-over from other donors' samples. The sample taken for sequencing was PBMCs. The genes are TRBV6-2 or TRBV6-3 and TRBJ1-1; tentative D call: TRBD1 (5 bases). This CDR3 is CASTGGTVNTEAFF. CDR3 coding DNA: TGTGCCAGCACCGGAGGGACGGTAAACACTGAAGCTTTCTTT.